This T cell receptor (beta chain) was captured in a study of T cell responses to AZD1222 COVID-19 vaccine. Study at large: Researchers grouped second doses given at about 4 or about 12 weeks into one pool.

The V gene end was trimmed by 1 base and the J gene end by 3 bases; junction bases not matched to a gene: 5. The CDR3 is 15 residues long. CDR1 is GTSNPN and CDR2 is SVGIG in the germline V gene (reference sequence). Worth noting for this clone: Its antigen is not known.

Produced via immunoSEQ multiplex PCR; TCRdb's table is partial and in-frame only. The data show around 130,000 clones, approximately 93% seen once. Whole-study findings and limits: Reports indicate that nearly half of spike-specific TCRs are directed at unmutated variant regions. Of the AZD1222 recipients, only 5 to 7 were seropositive at baseline. Repertoire collection took place solely once the T cell response had peaked.

The chain links TRBV30 to TRBJ2-7; 11 positions match TRBD2. The receptor's source is an adult in good health. The sample here was peripheral blood, taken on day 0 of AZD1222 vaccination. CDR3 amino acids: CAWSATSGVFYEQYF. The DNA of the CDR3 is TGTGCCTGGAGTGCGACTAGCGGGGTGTTCTACGAGCAGTACTTC.